The source of this T cell receptor (beta chain) is a study of shared clonotypes between healthy human individuals. Background on the study: Each donor had three CD4 naive, three CD4 memory, two CD8 naive and one CD8 memory plate. Study findings and constraints: As a rule, naive subsets had a larger estimated richness than memory subsets.

This CDR3 contains 13 residues. The germline CDR1 and CDR2 sequences are GTSNPN and SVGIG (reference sequence). With 2 bases clipped from V and 5 bases from J, the junction kept 3 bases outside the gene matches. Of note for this clone: The antigen is not known.

Genomic DNA of each subset was evenly split across several immunoSEQ plates. Using immunoSEQ multiplex PCR, the repertoire was profiled, and TCRdb retains in-frame clones only, with some absent. The data show hundreds of thousands of clones, 90% to 96% seen once. The sequenced material came from naive CD4+ T cells sorted from blood. Documented subset: CD45RA+ positively selected. The TCR comes from a woman in her twenties or thirties in good health. The chain employs TRBV30 and TRBJ1-5; 7 nucleotides agree with TRBD1. CDR3 residues: CAWSRGRDQPQHF. CDR3 nucleotides: TGTGCCTGGAGTAGGGGGCGAGATCAGCCCCAGCATTTT.